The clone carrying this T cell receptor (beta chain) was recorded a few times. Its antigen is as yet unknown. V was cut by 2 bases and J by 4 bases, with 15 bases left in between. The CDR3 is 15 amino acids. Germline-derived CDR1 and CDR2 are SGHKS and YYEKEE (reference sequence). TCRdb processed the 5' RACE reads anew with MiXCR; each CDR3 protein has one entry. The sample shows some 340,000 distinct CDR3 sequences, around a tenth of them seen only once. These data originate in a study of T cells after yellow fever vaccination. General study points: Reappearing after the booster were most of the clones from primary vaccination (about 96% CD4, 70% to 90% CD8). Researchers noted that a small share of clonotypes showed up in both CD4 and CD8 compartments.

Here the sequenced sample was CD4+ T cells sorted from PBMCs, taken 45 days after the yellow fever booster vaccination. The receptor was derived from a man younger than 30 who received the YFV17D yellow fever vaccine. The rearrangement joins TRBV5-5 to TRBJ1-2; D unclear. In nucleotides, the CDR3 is TGTGCCAGCAGCTTTAGGTCCGGGGTGGGCTATGGCTACACCTTC. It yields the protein CASSFRSGVGYGYTF.